These T cell receptor beta chains were read from a single sample in a study of blood T cell repertoires in COVID-19. Only in-frame clones appear in the TCRdb table, and some are missing; sequencing was by immunoSEQ multiplex PCR. The data show 150,000 to 200,000 clones, 84% seen once. The sample was peripheral blood. The receptors here all came from a human donor with acute or convalescent COVID-19. The donor label of this sample is uncertain. CDR3s include the opening cysteine and the closing phenylalanine or tryptophan. Size is stated for part of the rows, as once, few or many counts, or as a class when the clone is expanded.

CASSLRVQQYF,TRBV6-4,.,11
CASSLPQGAGGNTIYF,TRBV7-2,.,16
CASSPRQGLRFSNQPQHF,TRBV19,.,18
CASSLDLRGKLFF,TRBV11-2,few,13
CASGGENNEQFF,TRBV11-1,.,12
CASPTMGGGPGELFF,TRBV6-6,once,15
CASGAGQNTEAFF,TRBV14,.,13
CASSIGTISGNTIYF,TRBV19,few,15
CASSLSQGQTEAFF,TRBV18,few,14
CASSYSRLPPRELFF,TRBV6-2/TRBV6-3,.,15
CASSQGGGSSTQYF,TRBV4-2,.,14
CASSEKGRAFF,TRBV10-2,few,11
CASSLGANYGYTF,TRBV7-9,.,13
CAWSVLRGNTIYF,TRBV30,many,13
CASSLAGQNTEAFF,TRBV7-9,.,14
CASSLSLSGNTIYF,TRBV5-5,once,14
CASLDTQYF,TRBV12-3/TRBV12-4,.,9
CAWKGLQRPVGTQYF,TRBV30,.,15